Here is one T cell receptor beta chain with its context. Antigen: not known. Use of 60 Vbeta and 13 Jbeta primers characterized the PCR. Some clones are missing from TCRdb's copy, which holds only in-frame ones; the method was immunoSEQ multiplex PCR. The table has about 130,000 clones, roughly 10% seen once. This record comes from a study of cytomegalovirus exposure and HLA in healthy donors. Trimming stripped 7 bases from V and 5 bases from J, with 17 bases between. Germline CDR1 reads MNHNS; CDR2 reads SASEGT. This CDR3 is 15 amino acids long. Study-level findings and limits: Later analysis identified several of the most significant clusters that appeared linked to common viral pathogens. Most TCRs appeared rarely, but some public TCRs recurred in many donors. In vitro data verified a few CMV-associated chains as specific for CMV antigens.

This TCR was recovered from a woman aged 18-29 years in good health and CMV-seropositive. This chain uses TRBV6-1 with TRBJ1-4; D is undetermined. The source material was PBMCs. The CDR3 reads CASKASAAANEKLFF. Written as DNA, the CDR3 is TGTGCCAGCAAGGCCTCGGCGGCTGCAAATGAAAAACTGTTTTTT.